The 8 T cell receptor beta chains below all came from one sample that was sequenced in a study of CD8+ T cells in alopecia areata. As the sequencing template, cDNA was produced by extracting RNA and reverse transcribing it. The protocol was immunoSEQ multiplex PCR, while the TCRdb copy is restricted to in-frame clones and leaves out a portion. The sample carries about 200,000 clones, roughly 56% recorded once. The treatment is: oral pan-JAK inhibitor, 5-10 mg twice daily. Sequencing was performed on CD4+ T cells sorted from blood, taken at week 4, from a patient treated with tofacitinib. The receptor set was obtained from a human donor with alopecia areata.

CDR3 region: CASSPGDPPYEQYF. Written as DNA, the CDR3 is TGTGCCAGCTCCCCCGGCGACCCTCCCTACGAGCAGTACTTC. The gene calls are TRBV18 and TRBJ2-7; no reliable D call. CDR3 length: 14 residues. V lost 6 bases to trimming and J lost 2 bases, with 14 bases between them. In germline, CDR1 is KGHSH, CDR2 LQKENI.

The genes are TRBV4-1 and TRBJ2-3; no reliable D call. Between the trimmed V and J ends, which lost 1 base and 3 bases, there was a span of 5 bases. This CDR3 contains 13 residues. Germline V gives CDR1 MGHRA, CDR2 YSYEKL. The CDR3 DNA sequence: TGCGCCAGCAGCCAAGTCTCTACAGATACGCAGTATTTT. Translated: CASSQVSTDTQYF.

The genes are TRBV7-8 and TRBJ1-1; D is undetermined. The V gene's germline CDR1 is SGHVS and CDR2 FQNEAQ. Trimming shortened V by 4 bases and J by 9 bases, and 12 bases separated the two germline ends. The CDR3 extends over 12 amino acids. The CDR3 region is CASSSLAGKAFF. CDR3 coding DNA: TGTGCCAGCAGCTCGTTAGCGGGTAAAGCTTTCTTT. Drawing the rest from reference TRBV7-8 and TRBJ1-1, the complete variable domain is GAGVSQSPRYKVAKRGQDVALRCDPISGHVSLFWYQQALGQGPEFLTYFQNEAQLDKSGLPSDRFFAERPEGSVSTLKIQRTQQEDSAVYLCASSSLAGKAFFGQGTRLTVV.

CDR3 residues: CATSRGRGVLNNEQFF. The DNA for the CDR3 is TGTGCCACCAGCAGGGGACGGGGTGTCTTGAACAATGAGCAGTTCTTC. V and J are TRBV15 and TRBJ2-1, with D perhaps matching TRBD1 or TRBD2 (5 bases each). The germline gives CDR1 LNHNV, CDR2 YYDKDF (reference sequence). V lost 3 bases and J 5 bases, leaving 17 bases between the germline ends. This CDR3 is 16 amino acids long.

CDR3 nucleotides: TGTGCCAGCAGTCCTTCCGACAGGCGAGCTAACTATGGCTACACCTTC. It codes for CASSPSDRRANYGYTF. The chain combines TRBV27 with TRBJ1-2, with D maybe TRBD1 (6 bases). With 5 bases removed from V and 0 bases from J, the gap between germline ends came to 16 bases. The CDR3 runs to 16 residues. Germline V gene sequence: CDR1 MNHEY, CDR2 SMNVEV (reference sequence).

The chain combines TRBV29-1 with TRBJ1-1; D unclear. CDR1 is SQVTM, CDR2 ANQGSEA, per germline. This CDR3 is 12 amino acids long. Trimming removed 5 bases from V and 7 bases from J, with 14 bases in between. The CDR3 reads CSVRSWTGEAFF. Here the CDR3 DNA reads TGCAGCGTTAGGAGTTGGACGGGTGAAGCTTTCTTT.

Here the CDR3 reads CSVAGDPNIQYF. The CDR3, as DNA: TGCAGCGTTGCTGGGGATCCAAACATTCAGTACTTC. The chain is built from TRBV29-1 and TRBJ2-4; D unresolved. Germline CDR1 reads SQVTM; CDR2 reads ANQGSEA. This CDR3 spans 12 amino acids. The V end lost 4 bases, the J end lost 6 bases, and 10 bases lay between the germline ends.

The rearrangement joins TRBV18 to TRBJ1-4, with D perhaps TRBD1 (5 bases). In germline, CDR1 is KGHSH, CDR2 LQKENI. V shed 3 bases and J shed 12 bases, with 14 bases lying between them. The length of the CDR3 is 13 residues. Here the CDR3 DNA reads TGTGCCAGCTCACCTCGGGACTGGGGAGAACTGTTTTTT. This codes for CASSPRDWGELFF.